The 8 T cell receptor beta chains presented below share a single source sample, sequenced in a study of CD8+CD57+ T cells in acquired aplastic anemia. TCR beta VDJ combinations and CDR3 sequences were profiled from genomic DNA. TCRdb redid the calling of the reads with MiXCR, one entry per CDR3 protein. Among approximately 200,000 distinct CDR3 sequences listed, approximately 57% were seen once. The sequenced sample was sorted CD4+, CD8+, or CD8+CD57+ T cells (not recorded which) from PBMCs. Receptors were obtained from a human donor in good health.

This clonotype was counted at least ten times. The CDR3 loop is CASSLAGRDYEQYF. As DNA, the CDR3 is TGTGCCAGCAGCTTAGCGGGCAGGGACTACGAGCAGTACTTC. V is TRBV7-9 and J is TRBJ2-7, with D perhaps matching TRBD1 (5 bases). The CDR3 has 14 residues. V was clipped by 0 bases and J by 3 bases, with 9 bases between them. Germline assignment: CDR1 SEHNR and CDR2 FQNEAQ (reference sequence).

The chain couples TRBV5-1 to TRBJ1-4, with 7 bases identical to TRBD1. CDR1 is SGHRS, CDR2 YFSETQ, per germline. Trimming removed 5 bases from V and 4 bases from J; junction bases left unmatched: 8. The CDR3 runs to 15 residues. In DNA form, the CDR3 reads TGCGCCAGCAGTAGAGGGACAGCTAATAATGAAAAACTGTTTTTT. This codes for CASSRGTANNEKLFF. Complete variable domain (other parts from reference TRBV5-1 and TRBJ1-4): KAGVTQTPRYLIKTRGQQVTLSCSPISGHRSVSWYQQTPGQGLQFLFEYFSETQRNKGNFPGRFSGRQFSNSRSEMNVSTLELGDSALYLCASSRGTANNEKLFFGSGTQLSVL.

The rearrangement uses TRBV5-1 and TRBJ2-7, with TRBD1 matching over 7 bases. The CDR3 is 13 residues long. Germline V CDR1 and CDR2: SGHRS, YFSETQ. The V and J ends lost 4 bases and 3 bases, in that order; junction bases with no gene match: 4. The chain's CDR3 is CASSLGQLYEQYF. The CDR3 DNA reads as TGCGCCAGCAGCCTGGGACAGCTCTACGAGCAGTACTTC. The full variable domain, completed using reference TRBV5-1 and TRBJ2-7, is KAGVTQTPRYLIKTRGQQVTLSCSPISGHRSVSWYQQTPGQGLQFLFEYFSETQRNKGNFPGRFSGRQFSNSRSEMNVSTLELGDSALYLCASSLGQLYEQYFGPGTRLTVT.

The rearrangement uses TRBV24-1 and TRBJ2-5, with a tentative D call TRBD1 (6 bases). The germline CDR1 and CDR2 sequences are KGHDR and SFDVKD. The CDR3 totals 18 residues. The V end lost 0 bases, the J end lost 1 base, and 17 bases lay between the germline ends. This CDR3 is CATSDLGQATGRQETQYF. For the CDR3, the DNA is TGTGCCACCAGTGATTTGGGGCAAGCGACAGGCCGCCAAGAGACCCAGTACTTC.

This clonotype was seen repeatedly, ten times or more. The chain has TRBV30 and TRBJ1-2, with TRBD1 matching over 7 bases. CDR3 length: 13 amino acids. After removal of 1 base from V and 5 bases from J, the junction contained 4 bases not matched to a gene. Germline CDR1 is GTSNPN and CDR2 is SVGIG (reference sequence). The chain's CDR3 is CAWSEGQLYGYTF. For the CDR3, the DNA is TGTGCCTGGAGTGAGGGACAGTTATATGGCTACACCTTC.

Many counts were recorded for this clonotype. In DNA form, the CDR3 reads TGTGCCAGCAGCCCTTATGAGTCTAGCACAGATACGCAGTATTTT. Translated: CASSPYESSTDTQYF. The V call is TRBV7-6, the J call TRBJ2-3, with D unresolved. This CDR3 has 15 residues. In germline, CDR1 is SGHVS, CDR2 FNYEAQ. Between the trimmed V and J ends, which lost 5 bases and 0 bases, there was a span of 12 bases.

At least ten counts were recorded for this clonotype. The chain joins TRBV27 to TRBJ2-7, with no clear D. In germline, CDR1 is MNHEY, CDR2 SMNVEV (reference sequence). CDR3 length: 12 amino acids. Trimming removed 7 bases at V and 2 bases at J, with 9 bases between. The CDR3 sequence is CASMETPYEQYF. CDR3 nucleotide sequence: TGTGCCAGCATGGAAACTCCCTACGAGCAGTACTTC.

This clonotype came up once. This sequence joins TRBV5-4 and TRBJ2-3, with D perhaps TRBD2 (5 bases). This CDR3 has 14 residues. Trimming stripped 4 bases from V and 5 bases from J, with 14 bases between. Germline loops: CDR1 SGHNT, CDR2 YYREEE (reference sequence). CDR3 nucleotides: TGTGCCAGCAGCCCACGCCCAGAGGGAGATACGCAGTATTTT. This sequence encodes CASSPRPEGDTQYF.